This T cell receptor (beta chain) comes out of a study of cytomegalovirus exposure and HLA in healthy donors. The PCR ran on 60 Vbeta and 13 Jbeta primers. Using immunoSEQ multiplex PCR, the repertoire was profiled, and TCRdb retains in-frame clones only, with some absent. The sample lists around 180,000 clones; 84% were seen once. General observations from the study: A reported reduction in N-insertions relative to the roughly 710-donor mean was seen in an Asian-associated ancestry cluster in a later analysis.

Germline CDR1 is LNHDA and CDR2 is SQIVND (reference sequence). Trimming removed 11 bases from V and 5 bases from J, with 13 bases in between. This CDR3 comprises 11 residues. About this clone: No antigen is known for it.

Healthy bone marrow donors made up the cohort. The sequence was obtained from a boy younger than 18 in good health and CMV-seronegative. The sample consisted of PBMCs. The J gene is TRBJ2-7, the V gene TRBV19; maybe TRBD1 (6 bases). DNA for the CDR3: TGTGCCTGCTCGACAGGTAACGAGCAGTACTTC. Its translation: CACSTGNEQYF.